The 24 T cell receptor beta chains below were found in one sample sequenced in a study of cytomegalovirus exposure and HLA in healthy donors. The study ran its PCR with 60 Vbeta and 13 Jbeta primers. Clones were sequenced by immunoSEQ multiplex PCR, and TCRdb holds only the in-frame ones, with some missing. The sample consists of more than 90,000 clones, approximately 78% of them appearing once. Sequenced sample: PBMCs. Receptors were obtained from a man aged 30-40 years in good health and CMV-seropositive.

The CDR3 reads CASSSGTSGRSYEQYV. CDR3 nucleotide sequence: TGTGCCAGCAGCTCCGGGACTAGCGGGAGGTCCTACGAGCAGTACGTC. The chain couples TRBV5-4 to TRBJ2-7, with 15 bases lining up with TRBD2. Germline loops: CDR1 SGHNT, CDR2 YYREEE (reference sequence). This CDR3 region has 16 residues. J gave up 1 base and V 3 bases, and 2 bases lay outside the gene matches.

The genes are TRBV15 and TRBJ2-7, with a possible D match to TRBD1 (6 bases). Germline V gene sequence: CDR1 LNHNV, CDR2 YYDKDF (reference sequence). CDR3 length: 16 amino acids. Deletions cut 2 bases from V and 4 bases from J, with 18 bases between. The CDR3 sequence is CATSRPNREWEYEQYF. The CDR3 DNA follows: TGTGCCACCAGCAGACCTAACAGGGAATGGGAGTACGAGCAGTACTTC.

This sequence joins TRBV2 and TRBJ1-2; no clear D gene. Deletions cut 5 bases from V and 0 bases from J, with 10 bases between. Germline loops: CDR1 SNHLY, CDR2 FYNNEI. The CDR3 runs 14 residues. The CDR3 DNA is TGTGCCAGCAGTATGAGGTTAGCTAACTATGGCTACACCTTC. Translating it yields CASSMRLANYGYTF.

This chain connects TRBV6-1 to TRBJ2-1, with a tentative D call TRBD2 (6 bases). Germline V gene lookup returns CDR1 MNHNS and CDR2 SASEGT. V gave up 6 bases and J gave up 0 bases, with 12 bases separating them. This CDR3 has 15 residues. The CDR3 is CASRGPGSSYNEQFF. CDR3 bases: TGTGCCAGCAGAGGGCCCGGGAGCTCCTACAATGAGCAGTTCTTC.

The rearrangement joins TRBV9 to TRBJ2-1, with D tentatively TRBD2 (6 bases). V gave up 0 bases and J gave up 12 bases, with 19 bases separating them. Germline CDR1 is SGDLS and CDR2 is YYNGEE. CDR3 length: 15 amino acids. The CDR3 sequence is CASSVAAGGSSGQFF. DNA of the CDR3: TGTGCCAGCAGCGTAGCGGCTGGGGGGAGTTCGGGGCAGTTCTTC.

The chain carries TRBV4-1 and TRBJ2-4; 8 nucleotides line up with TRBD2. This CDR3 contains 18 residues. Trimming at V came to 1 base and at J to 0 bases, leaving 8 bases not matched to a gene. Germline lookup yields CDR1 MGHRA and CDR2 YSYEKL. The CDR3 region is CASSQGLIAGLAKNIQYF. The DNA of the CDR3 is TGCGCCAGCAGCCAAGGGTTGATAGCGGGGCTAGCCAAAAACATTCAGTACTTC.

V is TRBV10-1 and J is TRBJ1-4; perhaps TRBD1 as D (5 bases). CDR3 size: 12 residues. The ends were cut back, 7 bases at V and 5 bases at J, with 8 bases in the middle. Per germline, CDR1 WNHNN and CDR2 SYGVQD (reference sequence). In DNA form, the CDR3 reads TGCGCCAGCACGACAGCGAATGAAAAACTGTTTTTT. Translation: CASTTANEKLFF.

The rearrangement links TRBV10-2 to TRBJ2-7; 9 bases line up with TRBD1. CDR1 WSHSY and CDR2 SAAADI come from the germline V gene. V lost 2 bases to trimming and J lost 5 bases; unmatched junction nucleotides: 4. The CDR3 spans 14 residues. CDR3 in amino acids: CASSEDRGVDEQYF. The CDR3 bases are TGCGCCAGCAGTGAGGACAGGGGGGTCGACGAGCAGTACTTC.

The chain joins TRBV20-1 to TRBJ2-1; D is unclear. Trimming left V 6 bases short and J 5 bases short, with 8 bases between. CDR3 size: 11 residues. Germline loops: CDR1 DFQATT, CDR2 SNEGSKA (reference sequence). The CDR3: CSAAPHNEQFF. The CDR3 coding sequence is TGCAGTGCCGCGCCCCACAATGAGCAGTTCTTC.

The chain joins TRBV30 to TRBJ2-7, with 12 nucleotides matching TRBD2. Germline loops: CDR1 GTSNPN, CDR2 SVGIG (reference sequence). With V trimmed by 2 bases and J by 7 bases, 3 bases remained unmatched. This CDR3 is 13 amino acids long. The CDR3 reads CAWSTTSGGEQYV. CDR3 DNA sequence: TGTGCCTGGAGTACGACTAGCGGGGGAGAGCAGTACGTC.

V is TRBV27 and J is TRBJ1-2; TRBD1 matches at 8 bases. Germline assignment: CDR1 MNHEY and CDR2 SMNVEV (reference sequence). The ends lost 0 bases at V and 3 bases at J; junction bases unmatched: 3. The CDR3 runs 15 residues. The CDR3 is CASSLSQGAHYGYTF. The CDR3 DNA reads as TGTGCCAGCAGTTTATCTCAGGGGGCGCACTATGGCTACACCTTC.

This chain uses TRBV11-3 with TRBJ1-1, with D maybe TRBD1 (6 bases). Germline CDR1 is SGHNT and CDR2 is YENEEA. CDR3 length equals 16 residues. V was clipped by 1 base and J by 1 base, with 13 bases between them. The CDR3, as DNA: TGTGCCAGCAGCTTAGGGCAGGGGCGCGGGAACACTGAAGCTTTCTTT. Translating gives CASSLGQGRGNTEAFF.

The CDR3 DNA sequence: TGTGCCAGCAGCTTAGCGGGGGGACAGACGTACACTGAAGCTTTCTTT. Translating it yields CASSLAGGQTYTEAFF. The chain couples TRBV7-9 to TRBJ1-1, with TRBD1 matching 7 bases. Germline lookup yields CDR1 SEHNR and CDR2 FQNEAQ (reference sequence). The CDR3 spans 16 residues. V was clipped by 0 bases and J by 3 bases; unmatched bases: 7.

The rearrangement joins TRBV9 to TRBJ2-7, with TRBD1 identical over 8 bases. Germline loops: CDR1 SGDLS, CDR2 YYNGEE. The J segment lost 5 bases and the V segment lost 3 bases, leaving 7 bases of the junction unmatched. The CDR3 consists of 14 residues. The CDR3: CASSALDRGNEQYF. In DNA, the CDR3 is TGTGCCAGCAGCGCCCTCGACAGGGGTAACGAGCAGTACTTC.

J is TRBJ2-1 and V is TRBV6-1; D is undetermined. The CDR3 is 11 residues long. Germline CDR1 MNHNS, CDR2 SASEGT. Trimming took off 4 bases at V and 9 bases at J, with 7 bases between the two ends. In nucleotides, the CDR3 is TGTGCCAGCAGTGCTGGGCTTGAGCAGTTCTTC. This gives the protein CASSAGLEQFF.

The sample holds a few counts of this clone. The chain links TRBV6-5 to TRBJ2-7; TRBD2 matches 9 bases. Germline CDR1 reads MNHEY; CDR2 reads SVGAGI. The V and J ends lost 10 bases and 1 base, in that order; junction bases with no gene match: 8. CDR3 length: 14 amino acids. The CDR3 DNA reads TGTGCCACCACCTTTAGCGGGGGTTCCTACGAGCAGTACTTC. Its translation is CATTFSGGSYEQYF.

The rearrangement uses TRBV10-3 and TRBJ2-1, with 8 bases identical to TRBD1. This CDR3 region has 17 residues. The ends lost 3 bases at V and 3 bases at J; junction bases unmatched: 10. Germline V gene data show CDR1 as ENHRY and CDR2 as SYGVKD. Here the CDR3 reads CAISDVRTGSFYNEQFF. CDR3 coding DNA: TGTGCCATCAGTGATGTTAGGACAGGGAGCTTCTACAATGAGCAGTTCTTC.

The chain recombines TRBV28 with TRBJ1-5, with a weak D call TRBD1 (6 bases). This CDR3 spans 16 amino acids. The V end was cut by 6 bases, the J end by 2 bases, with 17 bases between. The germline V gene encodes CDR1 MDHEN and CDR2 SYDVKM. This CDR3 reads CASSPLSGGGNQPQHF. The CDR3 DNA is TGTGCCAGCAGCCCCTTGAGCGGGGGCGGCAATCAGCCCCAGCATTTT. Full variable domain (outside the CDR3, taken from reference TRBV28 and TRBJ1-5): DVKVTQSSRYLVKRTGEKVFLECVQDMDHENMFWYRQDPGLGLRLIYFSYDVKMKEKGDIPEGYSVSREKKERFSLILESASTNQTSMYLCASSPLSGGGNQPQHFGDGTRLSIL.

The rearrangement uses TRBV5-1 and TRBJ2-7, with D unresolved. Germline V gives CDR1 SGHRS, CDR2 YFSETQ. Trimming removed 1 base at V and 5 bases at J, with 13 bases between. CDR3 length equals 14 residues. DNA for the CDR3: TGCGCCAGCAGCTTGAGAGGTCCTGGAGACGAGCAGTACTTC. Translation gives CASSLRGPGDEQYF.

Only one count was recorded for this clone. This chain links TRBV5-1 with TRBJ2-2; no firm D call. The ends were cut back, 5 bases at V and 1 base at J, with 15 bases in the middle. The CDR3 spans 16 residues. CDR1 and CDR2 (germline): SGHRS, YFSETQ. This chain's CDR3 is CASRVRRAENTGELFF. For the CDR3, the DNA is TGCGCCAGCAGGGTGAGGCGCGCGGAGAACACCGGGGAGCTGTTTTTT.

The chain combines TRBV7-9 with TRBJ2-1, with 9 bases matching TRBD1. Germline V gives CDR1 SEHNR, CDR2 FQNEAQ (reference sequence). The V and J ends lost 1 base and 4 bases, in that order; junction bases with no gene match: 2. The CDR3 consists of 15 residues. CDR3 sequence: CASSLVGTGYNEQFF. CDR3 coding DNA: TGTGCCAGCAGCTTAGTTGGGACAGGGTACAATGAGCAGTTCTTC.

The chain employs TRBV2 and TRBJ2-7, with 8 bases aligning to TRBD1. CDR3 length: 14 amino acids. Germline V lookup: CDR1 SNHLY, CDR2 FYNNEI. Trimming took 4 bases from V and 6 from J; bases not matched to a gene: 8. The CDR3 DNA sequence: TGTGCCAGCAGTGTGGGGACAGGAGCGGTCGAGCAGTACTTC. This encodes CASSVGTGAVEQYF. Combining the CDR3 with reference TRBV2 and TRBJ2-7 gives the whole variable domain EPEVTQTPSHQVTQMGQEVILRCVPISNHLYFYWYRQILGQKVEFLVSFYNNEISEKSEIFDDQFSVERPDGSNFTLKIRSTKLEDSAMYFCASSVGTGAVEQYFGPGTRLTVT.

V is TRBV6-6 and J is TRBJ1-6; a possible D gene is TRBD1 (6 bases). V lost 5 bases and J 6 bases, leaving 11 bases between the germline ends. The CDR3 has 14 amino acids. Germline V gives CDR1 MNHNY, CDR2 SVGAGI (reference sequence). CDR3 residues: CASSVGQPNSPLHF. The CDR3 DNA is TGTGCCAGCAGTGTCGGACAGCCTAATTCACCCCTCCACTTT.

This sequence joins TRBV9 and TRBJ2-7; D not certain. V was clipped by 0 bases and J by 0 bases, with 10 bases between them. Germline-derived CDR1 and CDR2 are SGDLS and YYNGEE. The CDR3 has 15 amino acids. CDR3 loop: CASSVGAASSYEQYF. CDR3 DNA: TGTGCCAGCAGCGTAGGGGCTGCCAGCTCCTACGAGCAGTACTTC.